This T cell receptor (beta chain) was captured by sequencing in a study of cytomegalovirus exposure and HLA in healthy donors. 60 Vbeta and 13 Jbeta primers were used in PCR. Profiling relied on immunoSEQ multiplex PCR, and the TCRdb table lists in-frame clones only, not all of them. This table holds around 200,000 clones, 80% to 90% found once. The V gene end was trimmed by 1 base and the J gene end by 4 bases; junction bases not matched to a gene: 11. The CDR3 is 17 amino acids. Germline assignment: CDR1 SGHNT and CDR2 YENEEA. The source material was PBMCs. The genes are TRBV11-3 and TRBJ2-7; 9 nucleotides agree with TRBD1. This receptor was taken from a girl aged 2 to 9 in good health and CMV-seropositive. In DNA form, the CDR3 reads TGTGCCAGCAGCTTAGCATCCTACCACAGGGGGCGGTACGAGCAGTACTTC. As protein: CASSLASYHRGRYEQYF.